A selection of T cell receptor beta chains follows, all from one sample in a study of blood T cell repertoires in COVID-19. Generated by immunoSEQ multiplex PCR, the TCRdb table keeps only in-frame clones and is missing some. Counted here are about 140,000 clones, 65% to 90% occurring once; the ten biggest clones make up 2.5% to 3%. The sample comprised peripheral blood. The receptors shown here come from a man between 50 and 59 years old with acute or convalescent COVID-19. CDR3s include the opening cysteine and the closing phenylalanine or tryptophan. A D gene is named only where the DNA matches it firmly. Rows give clone size only sometimes, using once, few, many, or a class for an expanded clone.

j_call | clone_size | d_call | v_call | cdr3_nt | cdr3_aa
TRBJ1-1 | - | TRBD1 | TRBV30 | TGTGCCTGGAGTGACAGGGGCACTGAAGCTTTCTTT | CAWSDRGTEAFF
TRBJ2-7 | few | TRBD1 | TRBV6-5 | TGTGCCAGCAAAAGATCCGGGACAGGGAACTACGAGCAGTACTTC | CASKRSGTGNYEQYF
TRBJ2-7 | - | TRBD2 | TRBV5-1 | TGCGCCAGCAGCTTGGCAACGACTAGCGGGATTTACGAGCAGTACTTC | CASSLATTSGIYEQYF
TRBJ1-3 | - | TRBD1 | TRBV7-9 | TGTGCCAGCAGCCCCGGACAGGGTACATCTGGAAACACCATATATTTT | CASSPGQGTSGNTIYF
TRBJ2-3 | once | - | TRBV27 | TGTGCCAGCAGTTCCCCAGGGCTAGCAGATACGCAGTATTTT | CASSSPGLADTQYF
TRBJ2-7 | - | - | TRBV18 | TGTGCCAGCTCACCACCAGATAGCTCCTACGAGCAGTACTTC | CASSPPDSSYEQYF
TRBJ2-2 | - | - | TRBV25-1 | TGTGCCAGCAGTGTATTATCGACAGGAGCCACACCCGGGGAGCTGTTTTTT | CASSVLSTGATPGELFF
TRBJ2-2 | - | - | TRBV5-1 | TGCGCCAGCAGCTGGGGGCGAGGCACCGGGGAGCTGTTTTTT | CASSWGRGTGELFF
TRBJ2-5 | - | TRBD1 | TRBV28 | TGTGCCAGCAGTTTCGACAGGGTAGGGAAGACCCAGTACTTC | CASSFDRVGKTQYF
TRBJ1-2 | - | TRBD1 | TRBV7-9 | TGTGCCAGCACCCAGGGACAGACCTATGGCTACACCTTC | CASTQGQTYGYTF
TRBJ2-1 | - | - | TRBV6-4 | TGTGCCAGCAGTGACGACAGCCGCCACCGCAATGAGCAGTTCTTC | CASSDDSRHRNEQFF
TRBJ2-7 | few | TRBD2 | TRBV7-3 | TGTGCCAGCAGCTTACCCCAAGGACTAGCGTGGATCCCCTCCTACGAGCAGTACTTC | CASSLPQGLAWIPSYEQYF
TRBJ2-2 | - | - | TRBV11-3 | TGTGCCAGCAGCCTCAGGGGGGAGCTGTTTTTT | CASSLRGELFF
TRBJ1-2 | - | TRBD1 | TRBV25-1 | TGTGCCAGCAGATGGACAGGGGTAGATGGCTACACCTTC | CASRWTGVDGYTF
TRBJ1-1 | - | - | TRBV7-9 | TGTGCCAGCAGCTTAGCGATGGGGAGCACTGAAGCTTTCTTT | CASSLAMGSTEAFF
TRBJ2-2 | many | - | TRBV2 | TGTGCCAGCACTGACCTCGGGGGTGGGGAGCTGTTTTTT | CASTDLGGGELFF
TRBJ2-1 | - | - | TRBV4-1 | TGCGCCAGCAGCCAAGACGGGGGAGCTGAGCAGTTCTTC | CASSQDGGAEQFF
TRBJ1-1 | - | - | TRBV9 | TGTGCCAGCAGCGTAGCCGGACAGAACACTGAAGCTTTCTTT | CASSVAGQNTEAFF
TRBJ1-5 | - | - | TRBV30 | TGTGCCTGGAGCCCTAAAGACCGACAGATTAATCAGCCCCAGCATTTT | CAWSPKDRQINQPQHF
TRBJ2-7 | - | - | TRBV7-6 | TGTGCCAGCAGCCTTACAGGGTCTGGATACGAGCAGTACTTC | CASSLTGSGYEQYF
TRBJ2-7 | - | - | TRBV6-5 | TGTGCCAGCGGGGGGGCGGTCTACGAGCAGTACTTC | CASGGAVYEQYF
TRBJ1-1 | few | - | TRBV7-3 | TGTGCCAGCAGCTTAGGAGGGGCTAACACTGAAGCTTTCTTT | CASSLGGANTEAFF
TRBJ2-5 | - | TRBD2 | TRBV4-2 | TGTGCCAGCAGCCATAGGACTAGCGGGGGGTCATTCCCAGAGACCCAGTACTTC | CASSHRTSGGSFPETQYF
TRBJ2-5 | - | - | TRBV6-1 | TGTGCCAGCAGTGAAGCAAGCCAGACCCAGTACTTC | CASSEASQTQYF
TRBJ1-5 | - | - | TRBV6-5 | TGTGCCAGCAGTATGGTTTTTGAGGGCAATCAGCCCCAGCATTTT | CASSMVFEGNQPQHF
TRBJ2-3 | - | - | TRBV24-1 | TGTGCCACCCAGGGTAATCTCCCGAGAGATACGCAGTATTTT | CATQGNLPRDTQYF
TRBJ2-1 | - | TRBD1 | TRBV4-1 | TGCGCCAGCAGCCAAGGGACAGGGGTTTACAATGAGCAGTTCTTC | CASSQGTGVYNEQFF
TRBJ2-1 | many | - | TRBV6-5 | TGTGCCAGCAGTTACTGGGGAGCCAAAAGGAATGAGCAGTTCTTC | CASSYWGAKRNEQFF
TRBJ2-7 | - | TRBD1 | TRBV10-3 | TGTGCCATCAGTGACCATAACAGGGGGAGTCTAGTCGAGCAGTACTTC | CAISDHNRGSLVEQYF
TRBJ1-2 | - | - | TRBV12-5 | TGTGCTAGTGGATTGGGGAGAATGGGCTACACCTTC | CASGLGRMGYTF
TRBJ1-2 | - | - | TRBV12-3/TRBV12-4 | TGTGCCAGCAGTCCCGGGAGGGTCTATGGCTACACCTTC | CASSPGRVYGYTF
TRBJ2-3 | - | TRBD2 | TRBV7-2 | TGTGCCAGCAGCGCACTAGCGGGGGCGGATACGCAGTATTTT | CASSALAGADTQYF
TRBJ1-5 | - | TRBD1 | TRBV5-6 | TGTGCCAGCAGCTCCGGACAGGGAAATCAGCCCCAGCATTTT | CASSSGQGNQPQHF
TRBJ2-3 | - | - | TRBV10-2 | TGCGCCAGCAGTGACTTAACAAGCACAGATACGCAGTATTTT | CASSDLTSTDTQYF
TRBJ2-3 | - | TRBD2 | TRBV30 | TGTGCCTGGAGTGCAGGTCTAGCGGGAGTCACAGATACGCAGTATTTT | CAWSAGLAGVTDTQYF
TRBJ2-1 | - | TRBD2 | TRBV5-1 | TGCGCCAGCGCGTTGTGGGGCGGGGGTAATAATGAGCAGTTCTTC | CASALWGGGNNEQFF
TRBJ2-3 | - | - | TRBV28 | TGTGCCAGCAGTTTTCGGCAGGGCACAGATACGCAGTATTTT | CASSFRQGTDTQYF
TRBJ2-2 | - | - | TRBV9 | TGTGCCAGCAGCCCAAGTATGGGGACACTGAACACCGGGGAGCTGTTTTTT | CASSPSMGTLNTGELFF
TRBJ1-2 | - | TRBD1 | TRBV30 | TGTGCCTGGAAGGCCGGCAGGGGGTTCCTCCATGGCTACACCTTC | CAWKAGRGFLHGYTF
TRBJ2-3 | - | - | TRBV11-3 | TGTGCCAGCAGCCGACCCCGGACAGGGAGGGCAGATACGCAGTATTTT | CASSRPRTGRADTQYF
TRBJ1-2 | few | - | TRBV12-5 | TGTGCTAGTGGCCCCTCGCCGCGTAACTATGGCTACACCTTC | CASGPSPRNYGYTF
TRBJ2-7 | - | - | TRBV7-9 | TGTGCCAGCAGCTTCATCCTTAGCGAGCAGTACTTC | CASSFILSEQYF
TRBJ1-6 | once | - | TRBV19 | TGTGCCAGTAGTATACAGGGTTCCCGATCACCCCTCCACTTT | CASSIQGSRSPLHF
TRBJ1-1 | few | - | TRBV27 | TGTGCCAGCAGTCTTAGACAGAACACTGAAGCTTTCTTT | CASSLRQNTEAFF
TRBJ1-4 | - | TRBD1 | TRBV6-6 | TGTGCCAACCCGGGACAGGGGCCGTCCGAAAGAAAACTGTTTTTT | CANPGQGPSERKLFF
TRBJ2-2 | - | - | TRBV5-4 | TGTGCCAGCAGCTTATCAGGGAACACCGGGGAGCTGTTTTTT | CASSLSGNTGELFF
TRBJ2-5 | - | - | TRBV15 | TGTGCCACCAGCAGCCCCCGCGCTACGGAAGAGACCCAGTACTTC | CATSSPRATEETQYF
TRBJ1-1 | - | TRBD1 | TRBV11-3 | TGTGCCAGCAGGACAGGGGGATCTGAAGCTTTCTTT | CASRTGGSEAFF
TRBJ2-1 | few | TRBD2 | TRBV3-1/TRBV3-2 | TGTGCCAGCAGCCACACCCGACGGACTAGCGAAGGTGAGCAGTTCTTC | CASSHTRRTSEGEQFF
TRBJ2-7 | - | - | TRBV27 | TGTGCCAGCAGTTTCCTAGGCAGCGGCCTATCCTACGAGCAGTACTTC | CASSFLGSGLSYEQYF
TRBJ1-6 | - | TRBD1 | TRBV11-2 | TGTGCCAGCAGCTTAGGAGGGGGACAGCGATATAATTCACCCCTCCACTTT | CASSLGGGQRYNSPLHF
TRBJ2-1 | - | TRBD2 | TRBV24-1 | TGTGCCACCAGCACCGGGACTAGCGCATACAATGAGCAGTTCTTC | CATSTGTSAYNEQFF
TRBJ1-2 | once | TRBD1 | TRBV7-9 | TGTGCCAGCAGCCGTGGGACAGGGGAAATTGGCTACACCTTC | CASSRGTGEIGYTF
TRBJ1-2 | - | - | TRBV27 | TGTGCCAGCAGTTTATCCTACCGGGCTAACTATGGCTACACCTTC | CASSLSYRANYGYTF
TRBJ1-2 | - | TRBD1 | TRBV24-1 | TGTGCCACCAGTGCCCCCGGGACAGGGATGGGCTACACCTTC | CATSAPGTGMGYTF